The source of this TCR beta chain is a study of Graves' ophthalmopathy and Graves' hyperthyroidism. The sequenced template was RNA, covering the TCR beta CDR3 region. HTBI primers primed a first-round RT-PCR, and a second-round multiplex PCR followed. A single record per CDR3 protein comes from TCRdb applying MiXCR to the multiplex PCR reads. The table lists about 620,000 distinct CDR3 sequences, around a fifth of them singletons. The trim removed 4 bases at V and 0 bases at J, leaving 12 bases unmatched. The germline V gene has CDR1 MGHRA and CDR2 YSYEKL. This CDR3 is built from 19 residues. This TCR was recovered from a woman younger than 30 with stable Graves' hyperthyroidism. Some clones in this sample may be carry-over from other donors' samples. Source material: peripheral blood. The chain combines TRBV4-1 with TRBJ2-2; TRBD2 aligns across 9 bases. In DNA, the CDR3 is TGCGCCAGCAGCCCAACCACTAATCGACTAGCGGCGAACACCGGGGAGCTGTTTTTT. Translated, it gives CASSPTTNRLAANTGELFF.